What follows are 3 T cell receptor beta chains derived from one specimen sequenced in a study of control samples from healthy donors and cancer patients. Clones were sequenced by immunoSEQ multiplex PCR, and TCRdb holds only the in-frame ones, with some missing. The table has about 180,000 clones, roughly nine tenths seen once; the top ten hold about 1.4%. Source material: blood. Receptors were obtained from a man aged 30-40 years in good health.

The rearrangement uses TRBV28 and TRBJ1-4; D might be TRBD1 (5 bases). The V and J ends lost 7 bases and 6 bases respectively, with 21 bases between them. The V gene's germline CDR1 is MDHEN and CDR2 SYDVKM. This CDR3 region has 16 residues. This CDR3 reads CASTPITAGTDEKLFF. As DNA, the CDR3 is TGTGCCAGCACCCCCATTACAGCCGGGACGGATGAAAAACTGTTTTTT.

For the CDR3, the DNA is TGTGCCTGGAGCCGTATGGGACAGGGCACAGATACGCAGTATTTT. Translating gives CAWSRMGQGTDTQYF. The chain has TRBV30 and TRBJ2-3, with 8 bases that match TRBD1. This CDR3 is built from 15 residues. Germline V gives CDR1 GTSNPN, CDR2 SVGIG (reference sequence). Unmatched junction bases numbered 6, after V lost 3 bases and J lost 1 base.

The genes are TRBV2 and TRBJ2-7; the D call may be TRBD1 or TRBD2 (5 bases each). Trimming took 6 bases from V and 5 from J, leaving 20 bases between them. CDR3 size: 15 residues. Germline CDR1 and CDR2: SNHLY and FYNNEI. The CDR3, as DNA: TGTGCCAGCAGGAAGGAGGCAGGGTATAGCCACGAGCAGTACTTC. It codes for CASRKEAGYSHEQYF.